These 5 T cell receptor beta chains were all obtained from the same sample, sequenced in a study of early T cells in non-severe SARS-CoV-2 infection. TCRdb reprocessed the 5' RACE reads with MiXCR, giving one entry per CDR3 protein. The data contain around 80,000 distinct CDR3 sequences, about 10% of them seen just once; the ten biggest clones take up 6.5% to 9%. The sample consisted of whole blood, taken at baseline. These receptors originate from an adult who was a healthcare worker with PCR-confirmed SARS-CoV-2 infection or an uninfected control (not recorded which).

This clonotype counts as medium-sized. The V and J genes are TRBV5-6 and TRBJ1-1; D uncertain. There are 12 residues in the CDR3. CDR1 SGHDT and CDR2 YYEEEE come from the germline V gene. Trimming left V 1 base short and J 2 bases short, with 3 bases between. The CDR3 reads CASSLLNTEAFF. The CDR3, as DNA: TGTGCCAGCAGCTTGCTCAACACTGAAGCTTTCTTT.

The chain links TRBV12-3 or TRBV12-4 to TRBJ1-2; no reliable D call. The CDR3 totals 11 residues. V gave up 8 bases and J gave up 4 bases, with 8 bases separating them. The CDR3 coding sequence is TGTGCCAGCGGACGCACCTATGGCTACACCTTC. Its protein is CASGRTYGYTF.

This clonotype was recorded at least ten times. The rearrangement joins TRBV29-1 to TRBJ1-2; TRBD1 agrees at 7 bases. This CDR3 is built from 14 residues. V lost 1 base to trimming and J lost 6 bases; unmatched junction nucleotides: 8. The germline V gene encodes CDR1 SQVTM and CDR2 ANQGSEA. The CDR3 is CSVEAAGTADGYTF. CDR3 sequence (DNA): TGCAGCGTTGAAGCCGCCGGGACAGCGGATGGCTACACCTTC.

In its sample, this clonotype was seen many times. The gene calls are TRBV7-9 and TRBJ2-7; TRBD1 might be the D (6 bases). Trimming cost V 5 bases and J 3 bases, with 17 bases left between them. This CDR3 contains 15 residues. CDR1 and CDR2 (germline): SEHNR, FQNEAQ (reference sequence). CDR3 in amino acids: CASSHPDSEFYEQYF. The CDR3 DNA reads as TGTGCCAGCAGCCACCCGGACAGTGAATTCTACGAGCAGTACTTC. Full variable domain (rest looked up from reference TRBV7-9 and TRBJ2-7): DTGVSQNPRHKITKRGQNVTFRCDPISEHNRLYWYRQTLGQGPEFLTYFQNEAQLEKSRLLSDRFSAERPKGSFSTLEIQRTEQGDSAMYLCASSHPDSEFYEQYFGPGTRLTVT.

Ten or more counts support this clonotype. In DNA form, the CDR3 reads TGCGCCAGCAGCTTGGAGGGGGCAGGGGATGAGCAGTTCTTC. Protein: CASSLEGAGDEQFF. This chain links TRBV5-1 with TRBJ2-1, with 7 bases lining up with TRBD1. Germline V gene lookup returns CDR1 SGHRS and CDR2 YFSETQ. V dropped 0 bases and J dropped 8; count of bases not matched to a gene: 5. This CDR3 is 14 amino acids long.